The T cell receptor beta chain under discussion was sequenced for a study of T cell repertoires in cytomegalovirus infection. On the study more broadly: Public TCR beta signature analysis indicated the presence of both CMV infection and matching HLA type.

TCRdb ran MiXCR on the reads and lists one entry per CDR3 protein. This sample yields approximately 190,000 distinct CDR3 sequences, of which roughly 30% are seen a single time; about 31% belongs to the top ten. The CDR3 consists of 11 residues. The germline gives CDR1 LNHDA, CDR2 SQIVND (reference sequence). V shed 7 bases and J shed 4 bases, with 7 bases lying between them. This clonotype has at least ten counts. The receptor was derived from a human donor in good health (CMV status not recorded). Some clones in this sample may be carry-over from other donors' samples. The rearrangement links TRBV19 to TRBJ1-1, with D perhaps TRBD1 (5 bases). The sequencing input was PBMCs. CDR3 region: CASIGGTEAFF. The DNA for the CDR3 is TGTGCCAGTATTGGGGGCACTGAAGCTTTCTTT.